Listed below are T cell receptor beta chains from one sample, sequenced in a study of T cells in Graves' hyperthyroidism and ophthalmopathy. TCRdb independently ran MiXCR on the multiplex PCR reads; one entry per CDR3 protein. The table has approximately 520,000 distinct CDR3 sequences, around a quarter seen once. Sequencing used blood. These TCRs come from a young woman with Graves' ophthalmopathy. The CDR3 runs from the conserved cysteine through the conserved F or W. A D gene is named only where the DNA matches it firmly. Rows give clone size only sometimes, using once, few, many, or a class for an expanded clone.

CASSDLPETGTEAFF	TGTGCCAGCAGCGACCTACCTGAGACGGGGACTGAAGCTTTCTTT	.	many	TRBV7-6	TRBJ1-1
CASSLGPASTEAFF	TGTGCCAGCAGTTTAGGACCCGCGAGTACTGAAGCTTTCTTT	.	few	TRBV12-3/TRBV12-4	TRBJ1-1
CASSEMSGGNVGYTF	TGTGCCAGCAGTGAAATGTCAGGGGGAAATGTTGGCTACACCTTC	TRBD1	.	TRBV6-1	TRBJ1-2
CASGYTSGETQYF	TGTGCCAGCGGGTATACCTCAGGAGAGACCCAGTACTTC	.	.	TRBV25-1	TRBJ2-5
CASRDRVYSNQPQHF	TGTGCCAGCAGAGACAGGGTCTATAGCAATCAGCCCCAGCATTTT	TRBD1	many	TRBV6-1	TRBJ1-5
CASSLGGALAGFGETQYF	TGTGCCAGCAGCTTAGGGGGGGCGCTAGCGGGATTTGGAGAGACCCAGTACTTC	TRBD2	.	TRBV7-3	TRBJ2-5
CASSRGRTPGENEQYF	TGTGCCAGCTCGAGAGGACGGACCCCCGGGGAGAACGAGCAGTACTTC	.	many	TRBV18	TRBJ2-7
CASSLLGGRTDTQYF	TGTGCCAGCAGTTTGCTAGGGGGCCGCACAGATACGCAGTATTTT	TRBD1	.	TRBV28	TRBJ2-3
CSVEGWSGGLNTEAFF	TGCAGCGTTGAGGGGTGGTCAGGAGGCCTGAACACTGAAGCTTTCTTT	.	many	TRBV29-1	TRBJ1-1
CASARTGETQYF	TGTGCCAGCGCAAGAACGGGCGAGACCCAGTACTTC	.	few	TRBV7-2	TRBJ2-5
CASSVEGIYGYTF	TGTGCCAGCAGCGTAGAAGGAATCTATGGCTACACCTTC	.	few	TRBV9	TRBJ1-2
CASSLGSTGANVLTF	TGCGCCAGCAGCTTGGGGAGCACTGGGGCCAACGTCCTGACTTTC	.	.	TRBV5-1	TRBJ2-6
CSVVPGTVNFYEQYF	TGCAGCGTTGTACCCGGGACAGTCAATTTCTACGAGCAGTACTTC	TRBD1	.	TRBV29-1	TRBJ2-7
CASRGSGQGRWGTEAFF	TGTGCCAGCAGGGGTTCGGGACAAGGCCGTTGGGGGACTGAAGCTTTCTTT	.	many	TRBV11-1	TRBJ1-1
CASSLFLGSNTGELFF	TGTGCCAGCAGCTTATTCTTAGGGTCAAACACCGGGGAGCTGTTTTTT	.	many	TRBV11-2	TRBJ2-2
CSARWRGTYEQYF	TGCAGTGCTAGGTGGAGGGGGACGTACGAGCAGTACTTC	.	many	TRBV20-1	TRBJ2-7
CASRTGTGGARAGYTF	TGTGCCAGCAGGACCGGGACAGGGGGCGCACGGGCTGGCTACACCTTC	TRBD1	.	TRBV6-4	TRBJ1-2
CASSVTGMGTDTQYF	TGTGCCAGCAGTGTAACAGGGATGGGCACAGATACGCAGTATTTT	.	many	TRBV2	TRBJ2-3
CASRLNTNSGGSPLHF	TGTGCCAGCAGGTTGAATACGAACTCAGGGGGATCACCCCTCCACTTT	TRBD1	.	TRBV28	TRBJ1-6
CASSHMMTGVNTGELFF	TGTGCCAGCAGCCATATGATGACAGGCGTGAACACCGGGGAGCTGTTTTTT	.	.	TRBV6-2/TRBV6-3	TRBJ2-2
CSANDRGGETQYF	TGCAGTGCTAACGACAGGGGTGGAGAGACCCAGTACTTC	TRBD1	many	TRBV20-1	TRBJ2-5
CASSQVPGFYSNQPKHF	TGCGCCAGCAGCCAAGTTCCAGGTTTTTATAGCAATCAGCCCAAGCATTTT	.	.	TRBV4-3	TRBJ1-5
CASSYPQSWEGPYEQYF	TGTGCCAGCAGCTACCCCCAATCGTGGGAGGGCCCTTACGAGCAGTACTTC	TRBD2	few	TRBV11-2	TRBJ2-7
CASRPRYVLLHTYNNQPQHF	TGTGCCAGCAGACCCCGCTACGTCCTTTTACATACCTACAACAATCAGCCCCAGCATTTT	.	.	TRBV25-1	TRBJ1-5
CATKDGETQYF	TGTGCCACCAAGGACGGAGAGACCCAGTACTTC	.	few	TRBV10-3	TRBJ2-5
CASSLAQGDTEAFF	TGTGCCAGCAGCTTAGCACAGGGCGACACTGAAGCTTTCTTT	.	.	TRBV11-3	TRBJ1-1
CSVDSAARERLGYGYTF	TGCAGCGTTGATTCCGCGGCCAGGGAAAGACTTGGCTATGGCTACACCTTC	.	.	TRBV29-1	TRBJ1-2
CASSLEGFGRAGDEAQYF	TGTGCCAGCAGCTTAGAGGGGTTCGGGAGGGCCGGGGATGAGGCCCAGTACTTC	TRBD2	.	TRBV11-2	TRBJ2-5
CASSPGTGDGETQYF	TGCGCCAGCAGCCCGGGGACAGGGGACGGGGAGACCCAGTACTTC	TRBD1	many	TRBV4-1	TRBJ2-5
CASSPPGLPRETQYF	TGTGCCAGCAGCCCTCCGGGACTACCTAGGGAGACCCAGTACTTC	TRBD2	.	TRBV11-2	TRBJ2-5
CASSLYLAGAQHF	TGTGCCAGCAGTTTATATTTGGCGGGGGCCCAGCATTTT	.	many	TRBV12-3/TRBV12-4	TRBJ1-5
CAISPRGSNTGELFF	TGTGCCATCAGCCCCAGAGGTAGTAACACCGGGGAGCTGTTTTTT	.	.	TRBV10-3	TRBJ2-2
CSVTGSDHYGYTF	TGCAGCGTAACGGGGAGTGACCACTATGGCTACACCTTC	.	many	TRBV29-1	TRBJ1-2